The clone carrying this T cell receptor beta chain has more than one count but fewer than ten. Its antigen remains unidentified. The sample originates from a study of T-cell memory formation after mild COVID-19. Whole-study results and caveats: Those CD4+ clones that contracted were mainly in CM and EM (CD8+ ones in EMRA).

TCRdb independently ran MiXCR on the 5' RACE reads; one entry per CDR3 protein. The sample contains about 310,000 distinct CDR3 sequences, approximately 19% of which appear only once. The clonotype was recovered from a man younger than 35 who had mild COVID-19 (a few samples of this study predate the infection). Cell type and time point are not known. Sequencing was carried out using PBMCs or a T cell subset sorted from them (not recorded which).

The CDR3 here is CASSRSPRDTEAFF. In nucleotides, the CDR3 is TGTGCCAGCAGCCGCTCCCCGCGGGACACTGAAGCTTTCTTT. The rearrangement links TRBV6-5 to TRBJ1-1; D is unclear. The CDR3 totals 14 residues. Germline V gene lookup returns CDR1 MNHEY and CDR2 SVGAGI. The V end lost 6 bases, the J end lost 3 bases, and 14 bases lay between the germline ends.